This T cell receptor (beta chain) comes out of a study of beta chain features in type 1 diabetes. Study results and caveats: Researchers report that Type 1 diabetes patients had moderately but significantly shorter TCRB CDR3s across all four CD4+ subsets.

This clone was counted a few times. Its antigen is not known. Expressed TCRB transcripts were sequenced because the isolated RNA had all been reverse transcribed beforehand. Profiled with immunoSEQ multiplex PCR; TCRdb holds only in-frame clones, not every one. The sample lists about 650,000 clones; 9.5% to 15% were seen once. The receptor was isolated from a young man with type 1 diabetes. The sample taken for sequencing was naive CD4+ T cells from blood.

This CDR3 reads CASSQGGRPDNEQFF. The CDR3 nucleotides are TGTGCCAGCAGCCAGGGGGGGAGGCCTGACAATGAGCAGTTCTTC. The chain employs TRBV5-4 and TRBJ2-1, with D perhaps matching TRBD1 or TRBD2 (7 bases each). CDR3 size: 15 residues. Germline CDR1 reads SGHNT; CDR2 reads YYREEE (reference sequence). With 4 bases removed from V and 5 bases from J, the gap between germline ends came to 16 bases.